Given below is one T cell receptor beta chain in context. This entry comes from a study of cytomegalovirus exposure and HLA in healthy donors. The overall study: The 90 to 150 validation repertoires, a later analysis reported, used the same platform as the approximately 650 first-cohort repertoires.

Germline CDR1 is GTSNPN and CDR2 is SVGIG (reference sequence). The ends lost 2 bases at V and 0 bases at J; junction bases unmatched: 6. The CDR3 runs 17 residues. The protocol was immunoSEQ multiplex PCR, while the TCRdb copy is restricted to in-frame clones and leaves out a portion. The sample holds 90,000 to 120,000 clones; about 85% are singletons and the top ten take 3%. The sample was PBMCs. The receptor was isolated from a woman aged 18-29 years in good health and CMV-seronegative. The chain uses TRBV30 and TRBJ1-3; 11 bases fit TRBD1. The CDR3 nucleotides read TGTGCCTGGAGTCGGGACAGGGGGAGTAGCTCTGGAAACACCATATATTTT. Translating it yields CAWSRDRGSSSGNTIYF.